These 24 T cell receptor beta chains were all obtained from the same sample, sequenced in a study of cytomegalovirus exposure and HLA in healthy donors (TCRdb year 2017). Library prep was done by the immunoSEQ multiplex PCR assay. For the multiplex PCR, a mixture combining 60 forward primers for TCR Vbeta segments and 13 reverse primers for TCR Jbeta segments was used. The immuneACCESS repertoire file appears here via TCRdb, limited to in-frame rearrangements. These files lack a portion of the clones; in checked studies, under half of the deficit traces to unresolved V genes, and the cause of the others is not known. This sample is represented by about 120,000 clones; 65% to 90% of them were singletons. The ten most abundant clones make up roughly 2.4% of the sample. Input material: PBMCs. The receptors shown here come from a woman aged 40 to 49 in good health and CMV-seronegative.

The chain is built from TRBV19 and TRBJ2-3, with 9 bases identical to TRBD1. The J segment lost 0 bases and the V segment lost 8 bases, leaving 6 bases of the junction unmatched. CDR1 LNHDA and CDR2 SQIVND come from the germline V gene (reference sequence). This CDR3 comprises 15 residues. CDR3 in DNA: TGTGCCAGTTCGACCGGGACAGGGAGCACAGATACGCAGTATTTT. Protein product: CASSTGTGSTDTQYF.

The chain is built from TRBV23-1 and TRBJ2-5; the D is unclear. The J call may not be correct, given that the DNA end is closer to TRBJ2-7. TRBV23-1 is reported as an ORF; its role is uncertain. The CDR3 runs to 10 residues. The CDR3 bases are TGCGCCAGTTGTTCCTACGAGCAGTACTTC. It specifies CASCSYEQYF.

This chain links TRBV20-1 with TRBJ2-7, with D unclear. The CDR3 has 11 residues. The ends were cut back, 2 bases at V and 3 bases at J, with 5 bases in the middle. Germline V gene data show CDR1 as DFQATT and CDR2 as SNEGSKA (reference sequence). In DNA, the CDR3 is TGCAGTGCTAGATTCGGCTACGAGCAGTACTTC. Protein product: CSARFGYEQYF.

Points on this clone: Other DNA sequences of this sample code for an identical CDR3. The chain employs TRBV29-1 and TRBJ1-1; TRBD1 aligns across 9 bases. Germline lookup yields CDR1 SQVTM and CDR2 ANQGSEA. The CDR3 covers 13 residues. V shed 3 bases and J 5 bases; nucleotides not matched to a gene: 4. This CDR3 reads CSVDGTGNTEAFF. DNA of the CDR3: TGCAGCGTTGACGGGACAGGGAATACTGAAGCTTTCTTT.

This chain joins TRBV5-4 and TRBJ2-5; 14 nucleotides agree with TRBD2. Germline trimming cut 0 bases from V and 5 bases from J; bases unmatched to any gene: 3. The CDR3 has 16 residues. CDR1 is SGHNT and CDR2 is YYREEE in the germline V gene (reference sequence). The DNA for the CDR3 is TGTGCCAGCAGCTTGGGGGGACTAGCGGGAGAGGAGACCCAGTACTTC. It yields the protein CASSLGGLAGEETQYF.

The chain couples TRBV7-3 to TRBJ1-1, with 10 nucleotides matching TRBD1. Germline trimming cut 5 bases from V and 0 bases from J; bases unmatched to any gene: 6. The CDR3 contains 16 residues. The V gene's germline CDR1 is SGHTA and CDR2 FQGTGA. CDR3 region: CASSSGQGGMNTEAFF. CDR3 nucleotides: TGTGCCAGCAGCAGTGGACAGGGGGGTATGAACACTGAAGCTTTCTTT.

CDR3 DNA: TGTGCCAGCAGCTTAGCGGCGGGACTAGCGGGAACTTTTGAGCAGTTCTTC. Translated: CASSLAAGLAGTFEQFF. This chain links TRBV7-9 with TRBJ2-1; 13 bases align to TRBD2. The CDR3 has 17 amino acids. Germline CDR1 is SEHNR and CDR2 is FQNEAQ (reference sequence). Trimming removed 0 bases from V and 9 bases from J; junction bases left unmatched: 8.

This chain connects TRBV13 to TRBJ2-3; 8 bases fit TRBD2. Unmatched junction bases numbered 9, after V lost 4 bases and J lost 3 bases. Looked up from germline, CDR1 is PRHDT and CDR2 is FYEKMQ (reference sequence). The CDR3 runs 16 residues. The CDR3 region has the DNA TGTGCCAGCAGCTCCAGAGCGGGAGCGGTAACAGATACGCAGTATTTT. This sequence encodes CASSSRAGAVTDTQYF.

DNA of the CDR3: TGTGCCAGCAGTTACAGCGGGCCCGGGGCCAACGTCCTGACTTTC. This translates into CASSYSGPGANVLTF. The genes are TRBV6-5 and TRBJ2-6; D is possibly TRBD2 (6 bases). The V gene's germline CDR1 is MNHEY and CDR2 SVGAGI. CDR3 length equals 15 residues. V was shortened by 2 bases and J by 4 bases, with 9 bases between the two germline ends.

The rearrangement links TRBV30 to TRBJ2-5; 9 positions agree with TRBD1. The J call may be faulty, since TRBJ2-7 better matches the DNA end. Per the germline V gene, CDR1 is GTSNPN and CDR2 is SVGIG (reference sequence). The CDR3 contains 14 residues. CDR3: CAWSTGQGWYEQYF. CDR3 in DNA: TGTGCCTGGAGTACGGGACAGGGTTGGTACGAGCAGTACTTC.

The J gene is TRBJ1-1, the V gene TRBV5-1; D not resolved. The V end lost 4 bases, the J end lost 0 bases, and 10 bases lay between the germline ends. This CDR3 is built from 14 residues. Per the germline V gene, CDR1 is SGHRS and CDR2 is YFSETQ. Written as DNA, the CDR3 is TGCGCCAGCAGCCCTACTCAGGTGAACACTGAAGCTTTCTTT. Translation: CASSPTQVNTEAFF.

The chain has TRBV19 and TRBJ1-5, with 10 bases fitting TRBD1. The V segment lost 3 bases and the J segment 2 bases; nucleotides outside the gene matches: 4. The CDR3 runs 16 residues. The germline CDR1 and CDR2 sequences are LNHDA and SQIVND (reference sequence). CDR3 amino acids: CASSIIGTGGNQPQHF. The CDR3 coding sequence is TGTGCCAGTAGTATTATCGGGACAGGGGGCAATCAGCCCCAGCATTTT.

The rearrangement joins TRBV18 to TRBJ1-1; TRBD1 matches at 7 bases. The CDR3 has 13 amino acids. Per germline, CDR1 KGHSH and CDR2 LQKENI. V was pared by 5 bases and J by 8 bases, with 8 bases of the junction left unmatched. CDR3 sequence (DNA): TGTGCCAGCTCATCCCAGGGGGTCGAGGAAGCTTTCTTT. It specifies CASSSQGVEEAFF.

Here the CDR3 reads CASSENFSGNEQFF. DNA of the CDR3: TGTGCCAGCAGTGAAAATTTTAGCGGCAATGAGCAGTTCTTC. V usage is TRBV2 and J usage is TRBJ2-1, with D possibly being TRBD2 (6 bases). The CDR3 contains 14 residues. Per the germline V gene, CDR1 is SNHLY and CDR2 is FYNNEI. Trimming took 2 bases from V and 6 from J, leaving 11 bases between them.

The chain recombines TRBV12-5 with TRBJ1-1; D unresolved. This CDR3 is 13 amino acids long. The ends were cut back, 2 bases at V and 1 base at J, with 5 bases in the middle. Germline V CDR1 and CDR2: LGHNT, FRNRAP. The CDR3 bases are TGTGCTAGTGGTTTGAGACAGAACACTGAAGCTTTCTTT. Translated: CASGLRQNTEAFF.

The V and J genes are TRBV11-2 and TRBJ1-1; tentative D call: TRBD1 (5 bases). The CDR3 totals 13 residues. Germline V lookup: CDR1 SGHAT, CDR2 FQNNGV. Trimming removed 3 bases at V and 2 bases at J, with 7 bases between. CDR3 sequence (DNA): TGTGCCAGCAGCTTCGGACAAAACACTGAAGCTTTCTTT. It yields the protein CASSFGQNTEAFF.

The V call is TRBV5-6, the J call TRBJ1-3; 7 bases fit TRBD1. After removal of 3 bases from V and 0 bases from J, the junction contained 6 bases not matched to a gene. Germline V lookup: CDR1 SGHDT, CDR2 YYEEEE. The CDR3 runs to 16 residues. The CDR3 is CASSSGQLGSGNTIYF. Written as DNA, the CDR3 is TGTGCCAGCAGCTCGGGACAGCTCGGCTCTGGAAACACCATATATTTT. The whole variable domain, filled in from reference TRBV5-6 and TRBJ1-3, reads DAGVTQSPTHLIKTRGQQVTLRCSPKSGHDTVSWYQQALGQGPQFIFQYYEEEERQRGNFPDRFSGHQFPNYSSELNVNALLLGDSALYLCASSSGQLGSGNTIYFGEGSWLTVV.

The rearrangement joins TRBV28 to TRBJ2-5; TRBD1 matches 9 bases. The DNA end is a closer match to TRBJ2-7, so the J assignment may be wrong. This CDR3 comprises 14 residues. Germline loops: CDR1 MDHEN, CDR2 SYDVKM. The CDR3 sequence: CASSYMDRGLEQYF. CDR3 bases: TGTGCCAGCAGTTACATGGACAGGGGCCTCGAGCAGTACTTC.

The rearrangement links TRBV7-3 to TRBJ1-1, with D unresolved. The CDR3 length is 13 residues. V lost 3 bases and J 1 base, leaving 6 bases between the germline ends. Germline-derived CDR1 and CDR2 are SGHTA and FQGTGA. The CDR3 DNA follows: TGTGCCAGCAGCTTCCAGGAGAACACTGAAGCTTTCTTT. As protein: CASSFQENTEAFF.

The rearrangement links TRBV19 to TRBJ1-1, with 8 bases that match TRBD1. The CDR3 spans 18 residues. The V gene's germline CDR1 is LNHDA and CDR2 SQIVND (reference sequence). V lost 0 bases, J lost 0 bases, and 9 bases stayed unmatched. The CDR3: CASSIDLPAGGMNTEAFF. The DNA of the CDR3 is TGTGCCAGTAGTATAGATCTCCCGGCAGGGGGCATGAACACTGAAGCTTTCTTT.

Here the CDR3 reads CASQLATGELFF. CDR3 in DNA: TGTGCCAGCCAACTAGCCACCGGGGAGCTGTTTTTT. The V gene is TRBV6-5, the J gene TRBJ2-2, with D perhaps matching TRBD2 (6 bases). V was trimmed by 8 bases and J by 4 bases, leaving 8 bases between them. The length of the CDR3 is 12 residues. CDR1 and CDR2 from the germline V gene are MNHEY and SVGAGI.

CDR3 coding DNA: TGTGCCACCAAACTAGCGGACAGGATGGGCAATGAGCAGTTCTTC. This sequence encodes CATKLADRMGNEQFF. The rearrangement joins TRBV2 to TRBJ2-1; D may be TRBD2 (8 bases). This CDR3 is built from 15 residues. The V end was cut by 10 bases, the J end by 6 bases, with 22 bases between. Germline V gives CDR1 SNHLY, CDR2 FYNNEI. The variable domain in full, with the rest retrieved from reference TRBV2 and TRBJ2-1, is EPEVTQTPSHQVTQMGQEVILRCVPISNHLYFYWYRQILGQKVEFLVSFYNNEISEKSEIFDDQFSVERPDGSNFTLKIRSTKLEDSAMYFCATKLADRMGNEQFFGPGTRLTVL.

The V and J genes are TRBV5-1 and TRBJ2-7, with 12 nucleotides matching TRBD2. Trimming removed 4 bases from V and 2 bases from J; junction bases left unmatched: 7. This CDR3 comprises 16 residues. Looked up from germline, CDR1 is SGHRS and CDR2 is YFSETQ. CDR3 DNA sequence: TGCGCCAGCAGCCCCTTGACTAGCGGGAGCCCCTACGAGCAGTACTTC. Amino acid sequence: CASSPLTSGSPYEQYF.

This clone was seen only a few times. J is TRBJ1-1 and V is TRBV30; no firm D call. Germline lookup yields CDR1 GTSNPN and CDR2 SVGIG (reference sequence). The CDR3 has 13 residues. Trimming removed 0 bases at V and 1 base at J, with 6 bases between. CDR3 protein: CAWSVGRNTEAFF. The CDR3 DNA sequence: TGTGCCTGGAGTGTAGGGAGGAACACTGAAGCTTTCTTT. Full variable domain (remainder filled in from reference TRBV30 and TRBJ1-1): SQTIHQWPATLVQPVGSPLSLECTVEGTSNPNLYWYRQAAGRGLQLLFYSVGIGQISSEVPQNLSASRPQDRQFILSSKKLLLSDSGFYLCAWSVGRNTEAFFGQGTRLTVV.